These 20 T cell receptor beta chains were all obtained from the same sample, sequenced in a study of OX40 agonist ivuxolimab in advanced cancers. Profiled with immunoSEQ multiplex PCR; TCRdb holds only in-frame clones, not every one. The table includes about 84,000 clones, 75% to 90% detected once. Sequenced here: CD4+ or CD8+ T cells sorted from blood, sampled in a trial of the OX40 agonist ivuxolimab. The receptors shown here come from an adult with an advanced solid tumor such as melanoma, head and neck, liver or kidney cancer.

The chain joins TRBV28 to TRBJ2-2, with D perhaps TRBD2 (6 bases). The CDR3 consists of 20 residues. Between the trimmed V and J ends, which lost 4 bases and 0 bases, there was a span of 24 bases. Germline CDR1 is MDHEN and CDR2 is SYDVKM. CDR3 region: CASSSLFGSWEVPNTGELFF. The CDR3 coding sequence is TGTGCCAGCAGTTCCCTTTTCGGGAGCTGGGAAGTACCGAACACCGGGGAGCTGTTTTTT. Using reference TRBV28 and TRBJ2-2 for the parts outside the CDR3, the full variable domain is DVKVTQSSRYLVKRTGEKVFLECVQDMDHENMFWYRQDPGLGLRLIYFSYDVKMKEKGDIPEGYSVSREKKERFSLILESASTNQTSMYLCASSSLFGSWEVPNTGELFFGEGSRLTVL.

The V call is TRBV30, the J call TRBJ1-6, with 7 positions matching TRBD1. The germline V gene has CDR1 GTSNPN and CDR2 SVGIG (reference sequence). J gave up 7 bases and V 3 bases, and 6 bases lay outside the gene matches. This CDR3 has 14 residues. The CDR3 loop is CAWRIGTANSPLHF. CDR3 bases: TGTGCCTGGAGGATCGGGACAGCCAATTCACCCCTCCACTTT.

The genes are TRBV10-3 and TRBJ2-7; perhaps TRBD1 as D (8 bases). The CDR3 consists of 13 residues. Germline CDR1 ENHRY, CDR2 SYGVKD. V gave up 11 bases and J gave up 0 bases, with 14 bases separating them. This CDR3 is CAVNRGGSYEQYF. The DNA of the CDR3 is TGTGCCGTAAACAGGGGGGGCTCCTACGAGCAGTACTTC.

The gene calls are TRBV11-2 and TRBJ1-2; 10 positions agree with TRBD1. Germline V gives CDR1 SGHAT, CDR2 FQNNGV. The V gene end was trimmed by 8 bases and the J gene end by 8 bases; junction bases not matched to a gene: 17. The CDR3 has 16 residues. The CDR3: CASGALSGTGDRGYTF. CDR3 sequence (DNA): TGTGCCAGCGGGGCCCTTTCCGGGACAGGGGATCGCGGCTACACCTTC.

This clone appeared a few times. V gene TRBV6-4 combines with J gene TRBJ1-1, with TRBD1 identical over 7 bases. Germline trimming cut 5 bases from V and 4 bases from J; bases unmatched to any gene: 7. This CDR3 comprises 14 residues. Germline V lookup: CDR1 MRHNA, CDR2 SNTAGT. The CDR3 DNA follows: TGTGCCAGCAGTCCCGGGCCAGGGGGCACTGAAGCTTTCTTT. It is translated as CASSPGPGGTEAFF.

This chain uses TRBV10-2 with TRBJ1-5, with D unresolved. The CDR3 is made up of 16 amino acids. Trimming cost V 0 bases and J 6 bases, with 15 bases left between them. CDR1 and CDR2 (germline): WSHSY, SAAADI. CDR3 sequence (DNA): TGCGCCAGCAGTGAGTCACGGTCGTGGGAGGGTCAGCCCCAGCATTTT. This encodes CASSESRSWEGQPQHF.

The V and J genes are TRBV5-1 and TRBJ2-3, with 10 bases that match TRBD2. The CDR3 runs to 17 residues. Unmatched junction bases numbered 6, after V lost 0 bases and J lost 2 bases. CDR1 and CDR2 (germline): SGHRS, YFSETQ. CDR3: CASSLEGLAYNTDTQYF. In DNA, the CDR3 is TGCGCCAGCAGCTTGGAGGGACTAGCGTACAACACAGATACGCAGTATTTT.

The chain uses TRBV6-5 and TRBJ2-4, with 10 bases identical to TRBD2. Germline V CDR1 and CDR2: MNHEY, SVGAGI. The ends lost 7 bases at V and 6 bases at J; junction bases unmatched: 6. The CDR3 totals 14 residues. CDR3 nucleotides: TGTGCCAGCACATCGTCTAGCGGGGGAAACATTCAGTACTTC. Translating gives CASTSSSGGNIQYF.

The rearrangement links TRBV10-2 to TRBJ2-7; D remains unclear. V gave up 3 bases and J gave up 6 bases, with 6 bases separating them. CDR3 length equals 11 residues. CDR1 is WSHSY and CDR2 is SAAADI in the germline V gene. DNA for the CDR3: TGCGCCAGCAGTGAACATGTCGAGCAGTACGTC. This codes for CASSEHVEQYV.

The chain combines TRBV5-1 with TRBJ2-5; D uncertain. Germline V lookup: CDR1 SGHRS, CDR2 YFSETQ. V shed 3 bases and J shed 1 base, with 10 bases lying between them. This CDR3 spans 14 amino acids. The CDR3 DNA is TGCGCCAGCAGCTCGGACGGACGCCAAGAGACCCAGTACTTC. Its protein is CASSSDGRQETQYF.

CDR3 DNA sequence: TGTGCCAGCTCAGGGGGGTTGGACACTGAAGCTTTCTTT. Translation: CASSGGLDTEAFF. The rearrangement joins TRBV18 to TRBJ1-1, with D perhaps TRBD1 (5 bases). The germline V gene has CDR1 KGHSH and CDR2 LQKENI. The CDR3 spans 13 residues. Trimming left V 5 bases short and J 3 bases short, with 10 bases between.

The chain uses TRBV9 and TRBJ1-2, with D unclear. Trimming took off 3 bases at V and 4 bases at J, with 19 bases between the two ends. This CDR3 is built from 16 residues. CDR1 is SGDLS, CDR2 YYNGEE, per germline. CDR3 sequence: CASSAEEGRQTYGYTF. In DNA, the CDR3 is TGTGCCAGCAGCGCCGAGGAGGGCAGACAAACCTATGGCTACACCTTC.

CDR3 sequence: CASTGTENSPLHF. In DNA, the CDR3 is TGTGCCAGCACAGGGACGGAGAATTCACCCCTCCACTTT. This chain links TRBV18 with TRBJ1-6; TRBD1 is a possible D gene (6 bases). The CDR3 runs to 13 residues. The germline V and J ends were trimmed by 8 bases and 7 bases, with 12 bases remaining between them. Germline V gene lookup returns CDR1 KGHSH and CDR2 LQKENI.

This clone was seen a single time. The rearrangement uses TRBV28 and TRBJ2-1, with D perhaps assigned TRBD1 or TRBD2 (5 bases each). This CDR3 spans 17 amino acids. Germline V gene lookup returns CDR1 MDHEN and CDR2 SYDVKM. The V gene lost 5 bases and the J gene lost 1 base, with 18 bases spanning the gap. The CDR3 DNA reads TGTGCCAGCAGTGAGGTAGCAGGGAGTGGGTCCTACAATGAGCAGTTCTTC. Protein product: CASSEVAGSGSYNEQFF.

In its sample, this clone was seen a few times. V is TRBV9 and J is TRBJ2-1, with a tentative D call TRBD2 (5 bases). Trimming shortened V by 0 bases and J by 2 bases, and 6 bases separated the two germline ends. Germline CDR1 SGDLS, CDR2 YYNGEE. This CDR3 is 14 amino acids long. This CDR3 is CASSVAGTYNEQFF. The CDR3 DNA follows: TGTGCCAGCAGCGTAGCGGGGACCTACAATGAGCAGTTCTTC.

This clone was recorded once. As DNA, the CDR3 is TGTGCCAGCAGGTGGACTAGCGGGAGGGACTACAATGAGCAGTTCTTC. It yields the protein CASRWTSGRDYNEQFF. The chain uses TRBV7-3 and TRBJ2-1; 15 bases map to TRBD2. This CDR3 has 16 amino acids. Per the germline V gene, CDR1 is SGHTA and CDR2 is FQGTGA. V lost 6 bases, J lost 3 bases, and 3 bases stayed unmatched.

V is TRBV5-6 and J is TRBJ2-2; D is perhaps TRBD1 or TRBD2 (5 bases each). CDR1 SGHDT and CDR2 YYEEEE come from the germline V gene. The CDR3 spans 15 residues. The V and J ends lost 9 bases and 2 bases respectively, with 17 bases between them. The CDR3 here is CATRDGTANTGELFF. The CDR3 DNA sequence: TGTGCCACCAGGGACGGCACAGCTAACACCGGGGAGCTGTTTTTT.

This clone showed up just once. The chain uses TRBV9 and TRBJ2-1; the match to TRBD1 covers 9 bases. The CDR3 loop spans 17 amino acids. CDR1 and CDR2 from the germline V gene are SGDLS and YYNGEE. V was clipped by 4 bases and J by 8 bases; unmatched bases: 16. DNA for the CDR3: TGTGCCAGCAGCCCCAGCCGGGGACAGGGATGGGGGCATGAGCAGTTCTTC. Translation: CASSPSRGQGWGHEQFF.

The chain is built from TRBV12-5 and TRBJ1-2, with D maybe TRBD1 (5 bases). The germline V gene encodes CDR1 LGHNT and CDR2 FRNRAP. The ends were cut back, 1 base at V and 6 bases at J, with 27 bases in the middle. There are 19 residues in the CDR3. The CDR3 region has the DNA TGTGCTAGTGGTTTGGCACCAAAGGAACCGGGACCAACGCTACATGGCTACACCTTC. Its protein is CASGLAPKEPGPTLHGYTF.

The chain combines TRBV18 with TRBJ2-2; D unclear. The CDR3 length is 12 residues. Trimming took 3 bases from V and 4 from J, leaving 3 bases between them. The V gene's germline CDR1 is KGHSH and CDR2 LQKENI. The CDR3 here is CASSPTTGELFF. The CDR3 DNA is TGTGCCAGCTCACCGACCACCGGGGAGCTGTTTTTT.